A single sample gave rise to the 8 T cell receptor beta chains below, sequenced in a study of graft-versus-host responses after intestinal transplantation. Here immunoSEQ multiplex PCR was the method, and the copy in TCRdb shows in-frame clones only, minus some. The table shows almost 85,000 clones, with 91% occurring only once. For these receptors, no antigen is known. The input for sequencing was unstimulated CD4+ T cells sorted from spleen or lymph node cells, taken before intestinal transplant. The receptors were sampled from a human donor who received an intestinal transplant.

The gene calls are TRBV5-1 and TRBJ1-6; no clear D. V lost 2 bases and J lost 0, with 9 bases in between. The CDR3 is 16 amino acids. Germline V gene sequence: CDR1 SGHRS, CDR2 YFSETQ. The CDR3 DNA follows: TGCGCCAGCAGCTTCTTATCTAGCTCCTATAATTCACCCCTCCACTTT. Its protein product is CASSFLSSSYNSPLHF.

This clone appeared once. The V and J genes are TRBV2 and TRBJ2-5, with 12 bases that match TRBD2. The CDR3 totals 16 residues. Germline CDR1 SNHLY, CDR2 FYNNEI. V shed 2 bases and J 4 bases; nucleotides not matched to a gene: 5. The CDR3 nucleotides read TGTGCCAGCAGTGAAATAGCTAGCGGGGGGGCAGAGACCCAGTACTTC. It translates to CASSEIASGGAETQYF.

The CDR3 DNA reads as TGCGCCAGCAGCTTGGTTGGGCACGGCTACACCTTC. The encoded protein is CASSLVGHGYTF. The chain recombines TRBV5-1 with TRBJ1-2; D remains ambiguous. The germline gives CDR1 SGHRS, CDR2 YFSETQ. Trimming left V 0 bases short and J 8 bases short, with 8 bases between. The CDR3 is 12 amino acids.

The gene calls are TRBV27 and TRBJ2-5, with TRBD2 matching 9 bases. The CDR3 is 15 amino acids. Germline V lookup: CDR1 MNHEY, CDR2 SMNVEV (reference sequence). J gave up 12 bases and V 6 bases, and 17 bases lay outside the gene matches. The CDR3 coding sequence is TGTGCCAGCAGGGGGGGGAGGGGAGCGGGGGGCCCTAAGTACTTC. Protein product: CASRGGRGAGGPKYF.

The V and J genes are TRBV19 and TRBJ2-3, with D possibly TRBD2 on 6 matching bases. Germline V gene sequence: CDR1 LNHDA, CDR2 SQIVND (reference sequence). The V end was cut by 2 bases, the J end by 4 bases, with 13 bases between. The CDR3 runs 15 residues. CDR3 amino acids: CASSIRTGAADTQYF. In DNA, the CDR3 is TGTGCCAGTAGTATACGGACGGGAGCGGCAGATACGCAGTATTTT.

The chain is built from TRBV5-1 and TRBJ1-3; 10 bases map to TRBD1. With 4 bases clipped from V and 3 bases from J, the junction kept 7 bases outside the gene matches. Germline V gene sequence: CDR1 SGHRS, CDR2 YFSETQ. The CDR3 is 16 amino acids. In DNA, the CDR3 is TGCGCCAGCAGCCGGGACAGGGGCGGGAATGGAAACACCATATATTTT. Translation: CASSRDRGGNGNTIYF.

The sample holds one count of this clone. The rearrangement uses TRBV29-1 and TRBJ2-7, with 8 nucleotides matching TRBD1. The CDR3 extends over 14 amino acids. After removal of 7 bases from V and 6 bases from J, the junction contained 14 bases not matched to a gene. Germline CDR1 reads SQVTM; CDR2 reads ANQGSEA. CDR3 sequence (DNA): TGCAGCGCCTCTCAGGCAGGACAGGGCCTCGAGCAGTACTTC. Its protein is CSASQAGQGLEQYF.

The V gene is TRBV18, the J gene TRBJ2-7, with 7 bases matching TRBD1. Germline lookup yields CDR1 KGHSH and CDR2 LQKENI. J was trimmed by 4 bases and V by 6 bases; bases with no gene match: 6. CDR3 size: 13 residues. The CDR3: CASSPEGQYEQYF. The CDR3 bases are TGTGCCAGCTCCCCAGAGGGACAGTACGAGCAGTACTTC.